The next 7 T cell receptor beta chains were all read from a single sample in a study of cytomegalovirus exposure and HLA in healthy donors. The PCR employed 60 Vbeta primers together with 13 Jbeta primers. Sequenced by immunoSEQ multiplex PCR; TCRdb stores in-frame clones only, minus some. Here the sample spans around 140,000 clones, approximately 82% being singletons. The sample consisted of PBMCs. All receptors come from a man aged 30 to 45 in good health and CMV-seropositive.

The V gene is TRBV19, the J gene TRBJ1-6; D is possibly TRBD1 (6 bases). The V end lost 5 bases, the J end lost 7 bases, and 12 bases lay between the germline ends. From germline, CDR1 is LNHDA and CDR2 SQIVND (reference sequence). The CDR3 runs 14 residues. The CDR3 coding sequence is TGTGCCAGTAGTGTTGGACAGACCAATTCACCCCTCCACTTT. Its protein is CASSVGQTNSPLHF.

The chain links TRBV19 to TRBJ1-5, with TRBD1 as a possible D gene (6 bases). V was trimmed by 3 bases and J by 5 bases, leaving 11 bases between them. Germline V gives CDR1 LNHDA, CDR2 SQIVND (reference sequence). This CDR3 contains 14 residues. CDR3 in amino acids: CASSIEQGDQPQHF. The CDR3 DNA sequence: TGTGCCAGTAGTATCGAACAGGGAGATCAGCCCCAGCATTTT. Supplemented by reference TRBV19 and TRBJ1-5, the full variable domain reads DGGITQSPKYLFRKEGQNVTLSCEQNLNHDAMYWYRQDPGQGLRLIYYSQIVNDFQKGDIAEGYSVSREKKESFPLTVTSAQKNPTAFYLCASSIEQGDQPQHFGDGTRLSIL.

V and J are TRBV28 and TRBJ1-3; no firm D call. V was cut by 5 bases and J by 11 bases, with 13 bases left in between. The CDR3 consists of 12 residues. Germline V lookup: CDR1 MDHEN, CDR2 SYDVKM. CDR3 in amino acids: CASSLPGRPIYF. CDR3 sequence (DNA): TGTGCCAGCAGTCTCCCGGGAAGGCCCATATATTTT.

This chain uses TRBV5-1 with TRBJ2-3; weak D call: TRBD2 (6 bases). Germline assignment: CDR1 SGHRS and CDR2 YFSETQ. The CDR3 is made up of 13 amino acids. The V end was cut by 4 bases, the J end by 6 bases, with 12 bases between. CDR3 loop: CASSLGLSDTQYF. The CDR3 DNA reads as TGCGCCAGCAGCCTGGGACTCTCCGATACGCAGTATTTT.

As DNA, the CDR3 is TGTGCCAGCAGTAGGGTCCGGGACAGGGGCCAGCCCCAGCATTTT. The encoded protein is CASSRVRDRGQPQHF. The V call is TRBV6-1, the J call TRBJ1-5; the match to TRBD1 covers 10 bases. V trimming: 5 bases; J trimming: 7 bases; junction bases outside the gene matches: 8. Germline V gives CDR1 MNHNS, CDR2 SASEGT. The CDR3 covers 15 residues.

Note on this clone: This sample also contains other DNA sequences that code for the same CDR3. This chain uses TRBV30 with TRBJ2-7, with D unclear. This CDR3 is built from 12 residues. V was shortened by 3 bases and J by 3 bases, with 9 bases between the two germline ends. Germline V gene lookup returns CDR1 GTSNPN and CDR2 SVGIG (reference sequence). CDR3 in DNA: TGTGCCTGGAGCGTCTCCGGCTACGAGCAGTACTTC. Amino acids: CAWSVSGYEQYF.

The V call is TRBV5-1, the J call TRBJ2-2; 9 bases fit TRBD2. Germline CDR1 is SGHRS and CDR2 is YFSETQ. V was clipped by 2 bases and J by 4 bases; unmatched bases: 3. This CDR3 has 15 amino acids. The CDR3 protein is CASSFAGGVTGELFF. The CDR3 DNA is TGCGCCAGCAGCTTCGCGGGGGGGGTCACCGGGGAGCTGTTTTTT. Full variable domain (rest looked up from reference TRBV5-1 and TRBJ2-2): KAGVTQTPRYLIKTRGQQVTLSCSPISGHRSVSWYQQTPGQGLQFLFEYFSETQRNKGNFPGRFSGRQFSNSRSEMNVSTLELGDSALYLCASSFAGGVTGELFFGEGSRLTVL.